This record covers a single T cell receptor beta chain. No antigen is known for it. Repertoires were generated with immunoSEQ multiplex PCR, while TCRdb's copy carries only in-frame clones and drops some. The table shows over 350,000 clones, with 88% occurring only once. This sample was included in a study of Ad26.COV2.S vaccination and SARS-CoV-2 variants. Points from the study as a whole: Analytic work on TCR breadth and depth might have understated the full extent of total T cell responses. Recipients given vaccine exceeded placebo recipients in spike-specific TCR breadth. Similar non-spike TCR breadth was seen in vaccine and placebo recipients.

V lost 8 bases and J lost 4, with 11 bases in between. The CDR3 is 12 residues long. As for treatment: 19 received Ad26.COV2.S at low or high dose, single or two shots; several received placebo; per-sample allocation not given. Specimen acquisition occurred on day 63 following the initial vaccine or placebo injection. The chain joins TRBV6-7 to TRBJ1-2; D is unclear. TRBV6-7 is sorted into the ORF group, with uncertain function. The input for sequencing was peripheral blood, taken in a trial of Ad26.COV2.S vaccine versus placebo. The receptor's source is a person aged 18-65 years who received the Ad26.COV2.S COVID-19 vaccine or a placebo. CDR3 sequence reads: CASLKVRYGYTF. CDR3 bases: TGTGCCAGCTTGAAGGTACGCTATGGCTACACCTTC.